This TCR beta chain was sequenced for a study of control samples from healthy donors and cancer patients. Here immunoSEQ multiplex PCR was the method, and the copy in TCRdb shows in-frame clones only, minus some. Of 150,000 or so clones listed, about 94% were seen once; the top ten hold over 12%. This CDR3 comprises 15 residues. Per the germline V gene, CDR1 is MDHEN and CDR2 is SYDVKM. With V trimmed by 6 bases and J by 3 bases, 9 bases remained unmatched. The sequence came from a man between 60 and 75 years old with colorectal cancer. The sequencing input was PBMCs. V usage is TRBV28 and J usage is TRBJ2-7, with TRBD1 matching 9 bases. CDR3 sequence (DNA): TGTGCCAGCAGCACCTTCGGGACAGGGAACTACGAGCAGTACTTC. Translation gives CASSTFGTGNYEQYF.